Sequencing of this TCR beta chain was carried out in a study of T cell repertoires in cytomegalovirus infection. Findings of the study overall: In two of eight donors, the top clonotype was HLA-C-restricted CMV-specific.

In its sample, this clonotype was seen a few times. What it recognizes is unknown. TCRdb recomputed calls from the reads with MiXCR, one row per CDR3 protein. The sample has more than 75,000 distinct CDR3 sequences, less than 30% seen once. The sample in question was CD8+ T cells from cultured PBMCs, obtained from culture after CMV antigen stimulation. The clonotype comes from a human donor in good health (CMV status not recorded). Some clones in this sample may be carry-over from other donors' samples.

CDR3 loop: CASTEHNSGNTIYF. The CDR3 DNA sequence: TGTGCCAGCACCGAGCACAACTCTGGAAACACCATATATTTT. V and J are TRBV28 and TRBJ1-3; D is unresolved. The CDR3 covers 14 residues. The V and J ends lost 7 bases and 0 bases respectively, with 10 bases between them. In germline, CDR1 is MDHEN, CDR2 SYDVKM.